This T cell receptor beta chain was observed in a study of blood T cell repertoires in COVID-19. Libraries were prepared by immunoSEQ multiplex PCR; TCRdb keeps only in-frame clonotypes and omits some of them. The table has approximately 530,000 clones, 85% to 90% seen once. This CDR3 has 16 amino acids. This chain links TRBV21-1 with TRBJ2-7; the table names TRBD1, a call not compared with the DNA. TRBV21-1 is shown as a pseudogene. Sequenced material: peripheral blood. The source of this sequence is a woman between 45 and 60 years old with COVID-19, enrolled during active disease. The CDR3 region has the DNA TGTGCCAGCCCCTGTCGACAGGGTAAGTGTGAGGACGAGCAGTACTTC. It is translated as CASPCRQGKCEDEQYF.